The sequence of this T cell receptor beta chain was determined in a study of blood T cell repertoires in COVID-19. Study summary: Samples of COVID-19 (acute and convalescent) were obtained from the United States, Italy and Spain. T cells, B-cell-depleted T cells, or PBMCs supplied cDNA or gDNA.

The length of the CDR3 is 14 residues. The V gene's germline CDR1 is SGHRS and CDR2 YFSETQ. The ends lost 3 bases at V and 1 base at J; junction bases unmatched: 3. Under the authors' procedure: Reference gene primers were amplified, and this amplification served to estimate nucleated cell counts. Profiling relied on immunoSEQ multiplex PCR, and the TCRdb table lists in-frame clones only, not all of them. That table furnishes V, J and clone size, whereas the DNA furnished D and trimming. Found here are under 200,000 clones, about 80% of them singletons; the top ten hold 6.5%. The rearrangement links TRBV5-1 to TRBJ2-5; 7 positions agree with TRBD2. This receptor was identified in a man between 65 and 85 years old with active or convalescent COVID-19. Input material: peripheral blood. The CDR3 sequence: CASSSLAAQETQYF. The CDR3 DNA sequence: TGCGCCAGCAGCTCGCTAGCGGCCCAAGAGACCCAGTACTTC. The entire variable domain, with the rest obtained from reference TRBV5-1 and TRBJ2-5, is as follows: KAGVTQTPRYLIKTRGQQVTLSCSPISGHRSVSWYQQTPGQGLQFLFEYFSETQRNKGNFPGRFSGRQFSNSRSEMNVSTLELGDSALYLCASSSLAAQETQYFGPGTRLLVL.